These T cell receptor beta chains were read from a single sample in a study of blood T cell repertoires in COVID-19. The method was immunoSEQ multiplex PCR; TCRdb's version includes in-frame clones alone and lacks a portion of them. Of some 64,000 clones listed, roughly 88% were seen once; the top ten hold roughly 3.5%. Sequencing was carried out using peripheral blood. All receptors come from a man aged 50-60 years with active COVID-19. The CDR3 runs from the conserved cysteine through the conserved F or W. A D gene is named only where the DNA matches it firmly. Some rows have no size entry. The others give once, few or many, or a class for an expanded clone.

j_gene: TRBJ1-1
abundance: -
d_gene: -
v_gene: TRBV5-4
CDR3nt: TGTGCCAGCAGCCTCGGAGCGGGACTCATGAACACTGAAGCTTTCTTT
CDR3aa: CASSLGAGLMNTEAFF

j_gene: TRBJ2-2
abundance: few
d_gene: TRBD1
v_gene: TRBV7-3
CDR3nt: TGTGCCAGCAGCTTAAGTAGCGACAGGGTGCCCGGGGAGCTGTTTTTT
CDR3aa: CASSLSSDRVPGELFF

j_gene: TRBJ2-5
abundance: -
d_gene: -
v_gene: TRBV7-6
CDR3nt: TGTGCCAGCAGCTTAGTGTGGCTGGAGACCCAGTACTTC
CDR3aa: CASSLVWLETQYF

j_gene: TRBJ2-1
abundance: -
d_gene: TRBD1
v_gene: TRBV6-1
CDR3nt: TGTGCCAGCAGTGACCCCGCCGGGACAGGGCTAGGCAATGAGCAGTTCTTC
CDR3aa: CASSDPAGTGLGNEQFF

j_gene: TRBJ2-3
abundance: -
d_gene: -
v_gene: TRBV5-4
CDR3nt: TGTGCCAGCAGCGCACAGGGCTCCGATACGCAGTATTTT
CDR3aa: CASSAQGSDTQYF

j_gene: TRBJ1-6
abundance: -
d_gene: TRBD1
v_gene: TRBV4-1
CDR3nt: TGCGCCAGCAGCCAAGAGGTCCCCCCAGGGGGGAATTCACCCCTCCACTTT
CDR3aa: CASSQEVPPGGNSPLHF

j_gene: TRBJ2-3
abundance: -
d_gene: TRBD1
v_gene: TRBV19
CDR3nt: TGTGCCAGTAGTACCGGACAGGTAATCACAGATACGCAGTATTTT
CDR3aa: CASSTGQVITDTQYF

j_gene: TRBJ2-1
abundance: -
d_gene: TRBD2
v_gene: TRBV11-2
CDR3nt: TGTGCCAGCAGCCAGGGACTAGCGGGGGGGTTCAGGAATGAGCAGTTCTTC
CDR3aa: CASSQGLAGGFRNEQFF

j_gene: TRBJ1-6
abundance: -
d_gene: -
v_gene: TRBV5-4
CDR3nt: TGTGCCAGCAGCCTAAATACCGGGACAAGGGGTTCACCCCTCCACTTT
CDR3aa: CASSLNTGTRGSPLHF

j_gene: TRBJ1-4
abundance: -
d_gene: -
v_gene: TRBV6-5
CDR3nt: TGTGCCAGCGGAGGACTGTGGACTAATGAAAAACTGTTTTTT
CDR3aa: CASGGLWTNEKLFF

j_gene: TRBJ1-5
abundance: -
d_gene: -
v_gene: TRBV27
CDR3nt: TGTGCCAGCAGTGGACAGTGGGGCAATCAGCCCCAGCATTTT
CDR3aa: CASSGQWGNQPQHF

j_gene: TRBJ2-7
abundance: -
d_gene: -
v_gene: TRBV12-3/TRBV12-4
CDR3nt: TGTGCCAGCCGAGGCGCATACTACGAGCAGTACTTC
CDR3aa: CASRGAYYEQYF

j_gene: TRBJ1-1
abundance: -
d_gene: -
v_gene: TRBV30
CDR3nt: TGTGCCTGGACAGACGGGGACACTGAAGCTTTCTTT
CDR3aa: CAWTDGDTEAFF

j_gene: TRBJ2-1
abundance: -
d_gene: -
v_gene: TRBV11-2
CDR3nt: TGTGCCAGCAGCCCTCTTTGGGGGGGGGCGGGTGAGCAGTTCTTC
CDR3aa: CASSPLWGGAGEQFF

j_gene: TRBJ2-7
abundance: -
d_gene: TRBD1
v_gene: TRBV27
CDR3nt: TGTGCCAGCAGTTTCTTAGGACAGGTCTACGAGCAGTACTTC
CDR3aa: CASSFLGQVYEQYF

j_gene: TRBJ1-6
abundance: -
d_gene: TRBD1
v_gene: TRBV5-5
CDR3nt: TGTGCCAGCAGCTTGAACAGGGGGGATTCACCCCTCCACTTT
CDR3aa: CASSLNRGDSPLHF

j_gene: TRBJ2-5
abundance: -
d_gene: -
v_gene: TRBV5-1
CDR3nt: TGCGCCAGCAGCTGGGTTCCCCGACAGGAAGAGACCCAGTACTTC
CDR3aa: CASSWVPRQEETQYF

j_gene: TRBJ2-3
abundance: -
d_gene: -
v_gene: TRBV29-1
CDR3nt: TGCAGCGTTGGGGGGGTACACACAGATACGCAGTATTTT
CDR3aa: CSVGGVHTDTQYF

j_gene: TRBJ2-7
abundance: -
d_gene: TRBD1
v_gene: TRBV5-1
CDR3nt: TGCGCCAACCACACAGGGGGCTACGAGCAGTACTTC
CDR3aa: CANHTGGYEQYF

j_gene: TRBJ1-6
abundance: -
d_gene: -
v_gene: TRBV6-5
CDR3nt: TGTGCCAGCGGCGACAGGTCGGATTCACCCCTCCACTTT
CDR3aa: CASGDRSDSPLHF

j_gene: TRBJ1-1
abundance: -
d_gene: TRBD1
v_gene: TRBV29-1
CDR3nt: TGCAGCGTTGAGATGAACAGGGGTGGCACTGAAGCTTTCTTT
CDR3aa: CSVEMNRGGTEAFF

j_gene: TRBJ1-5
abundance: -
d_gene: -
v_gene: TRBV19
CDR3nt: TGTGCCAGTAGTACGACTGATTATAGCAATCAGCCCCAGCATTTT
CDR3aa: CASSTTDYSNQPQHF

j_gene: TRBJ2-1
abundance: -
d_gene: TRBD1
v_gene: TRBV5-1
CDR3nt: TGCGCCAGCAGCTTGGACAGGGGCGGAAGCGAGCAGTTCTTC
CDR3aa: CASSLDRGGSEQFF

j_gene: TRBJ2-7
abundance: -
d_gene: TRBD1
v_gene: TRBV5-1
CDR3nt: TGCGCCAGCAGCTTAGGACAGGGATTATACGAGCAGTACTTC
CDR3aa: CASSLGQGLYEQYF

j_gene: TRBJ2-3
abundance: -
d_gene: -
v_gene: TRBV5-6
CDR3nt: TGTGCCAGCAGCTTAGCCAGCCCCGGGGATACGCAGTATTTT
CDR3aa: CASSLASPGDTQYF

j_gene: TRBJ2-3
abundance: -
d_gene: TRBD2
v_gene: TRBV5-4
CDR3nt: TGTGCCAGCAGCTTGGGACTAGCGGGGGCAGATACGCAGTATTTT
CDR3aa: CASSLGLAGADTQYF

j_gene: TRBJ2-2
abundance: -
d_gene: TRBD2
v_gene: TRBV6-5
CDR3nt: TGTGCCAGCACCAGGACTAGCGGAACCGGGGAGCTGTTTTTT
CDR3aa: CASTRTSGTGELFF

j_gene: TRBJ2-3
abundance: -
d_gene: TRBD2
v_gene: TRBV6-2/TRBV6-3
CDR3nt: TGTGCCAGCAGCCTAACGAAGGGACTATCGTCGGGTACGCAGTATTTT
CDR3aa: CASSLTKGLSSGTQYF

j_gene: TRBJ1-2
abundance: once
d_gene: -
v_gene: TRBV18
CDR3nt: TGTGCCAGCTCAATAGACGGTCCGGGGAATGGCTACACCTTC
CDR3aa: CASSIDGPGNGYTF